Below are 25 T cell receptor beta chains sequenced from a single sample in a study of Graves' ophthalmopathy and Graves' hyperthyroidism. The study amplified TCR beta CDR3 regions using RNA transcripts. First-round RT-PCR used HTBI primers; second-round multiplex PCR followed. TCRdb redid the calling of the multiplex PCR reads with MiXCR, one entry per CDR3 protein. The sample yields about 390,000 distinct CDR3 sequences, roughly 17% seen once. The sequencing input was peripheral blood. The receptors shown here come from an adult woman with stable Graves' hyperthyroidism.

CDR3: CAWSRPFYEQYF. CDR3 nucleotides: TGTGCCTGGAGTAGGCCGTTTTACGAGCAGTACTTC. This rearrangement joins TRBV30 to TRBJ2-7; the D is unclear. This CDR3 has 12 amino acids. V lost 2 bases, J lost 4 bases, and 9 bases lay in between. Germline V lookup: CDR1 GTSNPN, CDR2 SVGIG (reference sequence).

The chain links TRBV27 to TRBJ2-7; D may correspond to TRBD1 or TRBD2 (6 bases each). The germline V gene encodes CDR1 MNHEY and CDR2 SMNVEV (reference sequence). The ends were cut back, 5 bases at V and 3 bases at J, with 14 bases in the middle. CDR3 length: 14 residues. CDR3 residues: CASSPSGGRYEQYF. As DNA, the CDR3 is TGTGCCAGCAGTCCCTCTGGGGGGCGCTACGAGCAGTACTTC.

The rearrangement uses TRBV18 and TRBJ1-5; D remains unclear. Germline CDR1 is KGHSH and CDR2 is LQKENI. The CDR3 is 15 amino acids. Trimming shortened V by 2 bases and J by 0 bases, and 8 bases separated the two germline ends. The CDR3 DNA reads TGTGCCAGCTCACCAATAGCAGATAGCAATCAGCCCCAGCATTTT. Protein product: CASSPIADSNQPQHF.

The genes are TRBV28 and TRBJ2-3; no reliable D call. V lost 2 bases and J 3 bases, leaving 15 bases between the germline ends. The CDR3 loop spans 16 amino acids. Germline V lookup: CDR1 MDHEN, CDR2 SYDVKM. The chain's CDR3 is CASSLSPSLGTDTQYF. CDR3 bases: TGTGCCAGCAGTTTAAGTCCATCCCTTGGGACAGATACGCAGTATTTT.

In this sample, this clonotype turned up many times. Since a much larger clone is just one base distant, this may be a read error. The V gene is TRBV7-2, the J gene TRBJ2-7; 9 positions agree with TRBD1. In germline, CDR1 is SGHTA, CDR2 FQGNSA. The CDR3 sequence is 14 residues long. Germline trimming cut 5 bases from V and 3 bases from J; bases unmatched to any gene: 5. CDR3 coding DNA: TGTGCCAGCAGCAGACAGGGGGATTTCTACGAGCAGTACTTC. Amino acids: CASSRQGDFYEQYF.

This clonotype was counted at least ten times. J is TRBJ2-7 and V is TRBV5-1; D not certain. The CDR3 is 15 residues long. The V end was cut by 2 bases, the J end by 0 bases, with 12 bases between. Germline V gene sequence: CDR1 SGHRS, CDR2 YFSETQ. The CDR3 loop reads CASSFGIAASYEQYF. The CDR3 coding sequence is TGCGCCAGCAGCTTCGGAATAGCCGCCTCCTACGAGCAGTACTTC.

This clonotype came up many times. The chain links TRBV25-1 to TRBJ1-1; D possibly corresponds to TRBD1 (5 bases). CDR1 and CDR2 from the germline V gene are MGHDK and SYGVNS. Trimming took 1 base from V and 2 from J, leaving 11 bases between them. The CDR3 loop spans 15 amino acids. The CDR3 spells CASSEWGTANTEAFF. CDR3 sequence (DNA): TGTGCCAGCAGTGAATGGGGGACGGCCAACACTGAAGCTTTCTTT.

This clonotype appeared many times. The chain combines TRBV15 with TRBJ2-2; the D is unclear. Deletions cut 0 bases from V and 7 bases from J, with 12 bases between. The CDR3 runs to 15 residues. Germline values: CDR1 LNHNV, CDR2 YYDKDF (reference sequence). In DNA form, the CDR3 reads TGTGCCACCAGCAGAGAGACCACTTGGGACGGGGAGCTGTTTTTT. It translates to CATSRETTWDGELFF. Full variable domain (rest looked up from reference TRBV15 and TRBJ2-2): DAMVIQNPRYQVTQFGKPVTLSCSQTLNHNVMYWYQQKSSQAPKLLFHYYDKDFNNEADTPDNFQSRRPNTSFCFLDIRSPGLGDTAMYLCATSRETTWDGELFFGEGSRLTVL.

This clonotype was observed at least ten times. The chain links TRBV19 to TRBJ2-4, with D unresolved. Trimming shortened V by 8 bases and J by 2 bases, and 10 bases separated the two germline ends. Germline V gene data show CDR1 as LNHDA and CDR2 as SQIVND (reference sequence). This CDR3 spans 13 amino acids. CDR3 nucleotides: TGTGCCAGTGCATATTCGACCAAAAACATTCAGTACTTC. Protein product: CASAYSTKNIQYF.

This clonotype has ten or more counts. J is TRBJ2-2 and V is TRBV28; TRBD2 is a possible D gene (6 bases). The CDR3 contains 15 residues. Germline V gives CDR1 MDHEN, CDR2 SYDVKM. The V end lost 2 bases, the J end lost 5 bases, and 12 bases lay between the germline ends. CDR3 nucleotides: TGTGCCAGCAGTTTAACGGGGGTTTGGACCGGGGAGCTGTTTTTT. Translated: CASSLTGVWTGELFF.

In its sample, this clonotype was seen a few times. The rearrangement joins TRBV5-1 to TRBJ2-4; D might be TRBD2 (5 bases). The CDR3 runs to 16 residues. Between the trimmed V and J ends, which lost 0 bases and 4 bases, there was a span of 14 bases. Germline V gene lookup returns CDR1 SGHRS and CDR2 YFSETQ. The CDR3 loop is CASSLAPGMGKNIQYF. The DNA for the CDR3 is TGCGCCAGCAGCTTGGCCCCGGGGATGGGGAAAAACATTCAGTACTTC.

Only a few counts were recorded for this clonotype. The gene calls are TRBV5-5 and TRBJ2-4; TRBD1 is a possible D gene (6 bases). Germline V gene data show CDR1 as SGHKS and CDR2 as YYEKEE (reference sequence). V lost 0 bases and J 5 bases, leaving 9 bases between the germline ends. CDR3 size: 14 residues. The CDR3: CASSLASGENIQYF. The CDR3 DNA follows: TGTGCCAGCAGCTTGGCCTCAGGGGAAAACATTCAGTACTTC.

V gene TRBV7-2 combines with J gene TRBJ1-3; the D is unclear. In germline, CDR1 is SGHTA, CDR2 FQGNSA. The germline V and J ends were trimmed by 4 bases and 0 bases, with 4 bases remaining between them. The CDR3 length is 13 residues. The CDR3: CASSWYSGNTIYF. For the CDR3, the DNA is TGTGCCAGCAGCTGGTACTCTGGAAACACCATATATTTT.

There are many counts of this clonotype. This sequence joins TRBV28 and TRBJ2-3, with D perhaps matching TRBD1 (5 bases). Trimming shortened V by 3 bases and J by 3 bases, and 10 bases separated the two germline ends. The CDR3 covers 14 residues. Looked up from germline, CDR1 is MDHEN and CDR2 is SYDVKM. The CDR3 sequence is CASSLGRGTDTQYF. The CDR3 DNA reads TGTGCCAGCAGTTTGGGTAGGGGAACAGATACGCAGTATTTT.

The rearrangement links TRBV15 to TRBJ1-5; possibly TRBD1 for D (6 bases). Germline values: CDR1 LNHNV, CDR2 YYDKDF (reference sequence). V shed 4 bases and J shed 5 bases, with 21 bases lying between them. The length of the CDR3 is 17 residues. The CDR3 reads CATSTERAGASYQPQHF. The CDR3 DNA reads TGTGCCACCAGCACGGAAAGGGCGGGGGCTAGTTATCAGCCCCAGCATTTT. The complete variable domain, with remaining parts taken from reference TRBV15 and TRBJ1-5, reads DAMVIQNPRYQVTQFGKPVTLSCSQTLNHNVMYWYQQKSSQAPKLLFHYYDKDFNNEADTPDNFQSRRPNTSFCFLDIRSPGLGDTAMYLCATSTERAGASYQPQHFGDGTRLSIL.

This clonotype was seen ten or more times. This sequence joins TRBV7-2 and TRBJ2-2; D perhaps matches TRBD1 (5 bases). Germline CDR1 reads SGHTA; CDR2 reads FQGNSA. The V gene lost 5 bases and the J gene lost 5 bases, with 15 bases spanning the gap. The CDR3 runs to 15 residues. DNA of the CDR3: TGTGCCAGCAGCAGCCAGGGCAGAACTACCGGGGAGCTGTTTTTT. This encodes CASSSQGRTTGELFF.

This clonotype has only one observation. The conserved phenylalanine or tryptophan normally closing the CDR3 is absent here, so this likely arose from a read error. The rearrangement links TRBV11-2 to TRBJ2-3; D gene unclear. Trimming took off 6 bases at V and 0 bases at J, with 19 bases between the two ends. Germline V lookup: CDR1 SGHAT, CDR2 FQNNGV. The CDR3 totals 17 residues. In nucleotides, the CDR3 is TGTGCCAGCAGAGCATTTCCCCCAGCAGAGAGCACAGATACGCAGTATTGT. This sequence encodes CASRAFPPAESTDTQYC.

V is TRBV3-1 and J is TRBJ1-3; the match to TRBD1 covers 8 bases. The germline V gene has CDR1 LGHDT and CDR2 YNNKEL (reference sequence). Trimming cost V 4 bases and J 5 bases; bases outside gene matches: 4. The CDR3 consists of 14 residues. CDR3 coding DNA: TGTGCCAGCAGCCGATCAGGGGGCAGAAACACCATATATTTT. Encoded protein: CASSRSGGRNTIYF. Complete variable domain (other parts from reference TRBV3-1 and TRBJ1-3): DTAVSQTPKYLVTQMGNDKSIKCEQNLGHDTMYWYKQDSKKFLKIMFSYNNKELIINETVPNRFSPKSPDKAHLNLHINSLELGDSAVYFCASSRSGGRNTIYFGEGSWLTVV.

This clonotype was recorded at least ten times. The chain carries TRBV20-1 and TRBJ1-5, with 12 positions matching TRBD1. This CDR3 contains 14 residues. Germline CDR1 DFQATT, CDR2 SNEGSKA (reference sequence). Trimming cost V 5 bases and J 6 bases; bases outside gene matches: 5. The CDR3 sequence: CSAGTGGKVQPQHF. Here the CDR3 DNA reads TGCAGTGCTGGGACAGGGGGCAAGGTTCAGCCCCAGCATTTT.

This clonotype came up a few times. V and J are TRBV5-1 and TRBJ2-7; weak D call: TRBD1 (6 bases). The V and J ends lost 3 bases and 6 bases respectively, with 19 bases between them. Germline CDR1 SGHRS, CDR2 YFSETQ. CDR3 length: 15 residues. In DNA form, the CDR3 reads TGCGCCAGCAGCTACTATGCCGGCAGGGGTCGCGAGCAGTACTTC. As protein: CASSYYAGRGREQYF.

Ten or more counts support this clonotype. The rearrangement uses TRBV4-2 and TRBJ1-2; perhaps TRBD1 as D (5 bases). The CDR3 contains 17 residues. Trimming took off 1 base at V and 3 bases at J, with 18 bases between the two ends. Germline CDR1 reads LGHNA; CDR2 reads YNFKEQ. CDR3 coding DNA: TGTGCCAGCAGCCAAGTTGGTGGGGGGGGACTCTACTATGGCTACACCTTC. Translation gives CASSQVGGGGLYYGYTF.

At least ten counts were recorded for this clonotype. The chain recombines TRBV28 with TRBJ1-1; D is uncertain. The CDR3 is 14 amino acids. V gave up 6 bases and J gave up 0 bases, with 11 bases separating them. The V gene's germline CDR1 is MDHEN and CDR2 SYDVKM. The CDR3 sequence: CASSYGSLNTEAFF. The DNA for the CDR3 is TGTGCCAGCAGCTATGGGAGCCTGAACACTGAAGCTTTCTTT. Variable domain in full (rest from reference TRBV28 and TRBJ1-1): DVKVTQSSRYLVKRTGEKVFLECVQDMDHENMFWYRQDPGLGLRLIYFSYDVKMKEKGDIPEGYSVSREKKERFSLILESASTNQTSMYLCASSYGSLNTEAFFGQGTRLTVV.

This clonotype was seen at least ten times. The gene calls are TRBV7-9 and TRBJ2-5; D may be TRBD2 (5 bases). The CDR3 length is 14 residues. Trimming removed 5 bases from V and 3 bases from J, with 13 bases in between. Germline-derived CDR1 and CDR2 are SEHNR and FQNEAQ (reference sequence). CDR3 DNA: TGTGCCAGCAGCCCGAAGGGAGTTGAAGAGACCCAGTACTTC. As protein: CASSPKGVEETQYF.

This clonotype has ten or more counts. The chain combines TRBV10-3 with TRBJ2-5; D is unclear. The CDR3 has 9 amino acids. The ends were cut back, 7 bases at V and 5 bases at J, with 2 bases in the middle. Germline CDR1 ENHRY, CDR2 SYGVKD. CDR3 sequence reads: CAIMETQYF. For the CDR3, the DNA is TGTGCCATCATGGAGACCCAGTACTTC.

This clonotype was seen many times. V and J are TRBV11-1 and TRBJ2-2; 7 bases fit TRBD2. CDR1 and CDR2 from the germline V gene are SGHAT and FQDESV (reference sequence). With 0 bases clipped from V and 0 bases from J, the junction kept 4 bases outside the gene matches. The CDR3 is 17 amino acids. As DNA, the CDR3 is TGTGCCAGCAGCTTAGCTAGCGGGTCCGCGAACACCGGGGAGCTGTTTTTT. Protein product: CASSLASGSANTGELFF.